This note documents a single TCR beta chain sequence. At least ten counts were recorded for this clonotype. This clone's antigen is unknown. The input lacks base qualities; no much larger clone sits a single base away. For repertoire sequencing, the TCR beta CDR3 regions were amplified from RNA transcripts. The first round was an RT-PCR using HTBI primers with the Qiagen OneStep RT-PCR kit, and this first round was followed by a second-round multiplex PCR, then size selection and purification. Libraries were sequenced paired-end with 100 bp reads on an Illumina HiSeq2000. The original methods were these. SOAPnuke was used to process the reads, throwing out any read that had adapters, had uncalled bases, had a mean Phred below 15, or lacked an exact constant-primer or identifier match. COPE v1.2.5 was used to merge high-quality paired reads. Each unique nucleotide sequence was defined as a clonotype, and clonotypes were aligned to IMGT TRB V, D and J references with MiTCR v1.1. The analysis was limited to V-J combinations with a frequency above 0.0001, which together covered 98% to 99.2% of repertoires. For each V-J combination, a TCR clonal expansion and chaos score was defined as F50 clonal expansion divided by the chaos observed in the TCRdist matrix. Welch's t-statistics and random forest were used to reduce the features to about a dozen V-J combinations, which were then used as input to a naive Bayes classifier. The Morisita-Horn index was used to measure how similar the thyroid and blood repertoires were. TCRdb reran the public reads through fastp at Q25 and MiXCR, keeping productive beta chains. Rows matching on CDR3 protein sequence are summarized as one entry with the most common DNA and genes. It is TCRdb's table, rather than the study itself, that gives the V and J calls and clone size. The sample records roughly 480,000 distinct CDR3 sequences, approximately 15% of which are singletons. The top ten clonotypes cover roughly 9.8% of the sample.

V loses 3 bases, J loses 3 bases, and the germline ends lie 11 bases apart. Via the germline V gene, CDR1 is SGHAT and CDR2 FQNNGV. Measured from the cysteine to the phenylalanine, the CDR3 is 14 residues long. The retained sequence is limited to the CDR3, 42 bases, with the frame set at the first base. This entry is derived from a study of Graves' ophthalmopathy and Graves' hyperthyroidism (dated by TCRdb to 2016 to 2019). In terms of the full investigation: Peripheral blood samples were taken at the time of initial diagnosis, before any treatment was given. The approximately 98 discovery patients were randomly divided into training and test sets at a 7:3 ratio. For independent validation, a separate cohort was made up of approximately 19 hyperthyroidism patients plus 17 patients who later progressed from hyperthyroidism to ophthalmopathy. Following sample collection, hyperthyroidism patients were given methimazole at a starting dose of 30 mg daily, and ophthalmopathy patients were given high-dose intravenous methylprednisolone. To explore V-J signatures that distinguish ophthalmopathy from hyperthyroidism, a discovery set of around 100 patients was enrolled, made up of 40 to 45 with ophthalmopathy and 55 to 65 with stable hyperthyroidism. The study used signatures of the TCR beta repertoire to tell Graves' ophthalmopathy apart from Graves' hyperthyroidism and to predict which patients would progress to ophthalmopathy. In total, 135 blood samples were TCR-sequenced: some 40 ophthalmopathy, 80 or so hyperthyroidism and some 17 hyperthyroidism-to-ophthalmopathy patients. In over 5 hyperthyroidism patients, the T-cell repertoire of thyroid tissue was compared with the T-cell repertoire of blood.

Ophthalmopathy patients had moderately to severely active disease, Clinical Activity Score of at least 3, NOSPECS grade of at least 4, and disease duration under 3 months. Patients with other autoimmune diseases, uncontrolled infections, pregnancy or lactation were excluded from the study. Diagnosis was based on clinical symptoms, serum thyroxine, TRAb, thyroid ultrasound and orbital computed tomography. PBMCs were isolated from more than 9 ml of fresh peripheral blood by Ficoll-Paque density gradient centrifugation. Total RNA was extracted using Trizol reagent, and RNA quality was checked on an Agilent 2100 Bioanalyzer. What the work shows at the level of the full study, not this receptor alone: Most expanded thyroid clonotypes with frequency above 0.001 were also detected in blood, suggesting blood repertoires may reflect the thyroid immune response. Sample size was not statistically predetermined, and group allocation was not concealed from the investigators. In validation, the model predicted ophthalmopathy progression with roughly 68% sensitivity and about 73% specificity; roughly 12 predicted patients were CT-confirmed with GO in a median of approximately 6.2 months. The 13-signature model separated ophthalmopathy from stable hyperthyroidism with roughly 88% sensitivity and about 81% specificity in cross-validation, and 80%/75% in the test set.

In this chain, TRBV11-2 is recombined with TRBJ1-1, with the identity of the D gene unclear. Sequencing was done on a sample of blood. This clonotype originated in a woman younger than 45 with Graves' ophthalmopathy. Donor details come from another sample of the same person, matched by shared clones. The DNA is as follows: TGTGCCAGCAGCTTCCTGCTCGGGGACACTGAAGCTTTCTTT. Its translation is CASSFLLGDTEAFF.